A selection of T cell receptor beta chains follows, all from one sample in a study of T-cell reconstitution after alpha-beta-depleted transplantation in children. TCRdb used MiXCR to reprocess the PCR reads, holding one entry per CDR3 protein. Of about 640,000 distinct CDR3 sequences in the sample, 10% to 15% were seen once. This material consisted of PBMCs, mostly from graft donor cells, taken 360 days after TCRalphabeta/CD19-depleted stem cell transplant. Every receptor here comes from a male patient younger than 18 who had a stem cell transplant for acute myeloid leukemia, so the T cells may come from the graft donor. Both conserved end residues are part of each CDR3.

v_call	j_call	cdr3_aa
TRBV7-8	TRBJ2-7	CASSLMPATYEQYF
TRBV7-2	TRBJ2-3	CASSLVGTWRVDTQYF
TRBV27	TRBJ2-7	CLQVCNASYEQYF
TRBV5-6	TRBJ2-2	CASRRLAGGPHGELFF
TRBV10-3	TRBJ2-7	CAISESRTGRPLFYEQYF
TRBV9	TRBJ2-1	CASSRGGRASYNEQFF
TRBV5-1	TRBJ2-3	CASSLISGRRGTDTQYF
TRBV28	TRBJ2-1	CATLLAAYNEQFF
TRBV20-1	TRBJ2-1	CSVRAGFDNEQFF
TRBV5-1	TRBJ2-5	CASRGSGVEETQYF
TRBV11-2	TRBJ2-5	CASSLGDSRGTQYF
TRBV7-9	TRBJ2-5	CASGQRSLKYQETQYF
TRBV29-1	TRBJ2-3	CSVQKIAGGNVGSTDTQYF
TRBV6-2/TRBV6-3	TRBJ2-1	CASSYSFGLFF
TRBV25-1	TRBJ2-1	CASSDYGTSGKNEQFF
TRBV5-1	TRBJ2-1	CASSLFLAPYNEQFF
TRBV6-1	TRBJ2-1	CASSPLGPLEQFF
TRBV9	TRBJ2-7	CASSVGTDPLYEQYF
TRBV6-2/TRBV6-3	TRBJ2-5	CASSKMGASGRLERETQYF
TRBV12-3/TRBV12-4	TRBJ2-1	CASNPMGGRAKNEQFF
TRBV20-1	TRBJ2-5	CSAREGERTQYF
TRBV12-3/TRBV12-4	TRBJ2-7	CASSLGGQSYEQYF